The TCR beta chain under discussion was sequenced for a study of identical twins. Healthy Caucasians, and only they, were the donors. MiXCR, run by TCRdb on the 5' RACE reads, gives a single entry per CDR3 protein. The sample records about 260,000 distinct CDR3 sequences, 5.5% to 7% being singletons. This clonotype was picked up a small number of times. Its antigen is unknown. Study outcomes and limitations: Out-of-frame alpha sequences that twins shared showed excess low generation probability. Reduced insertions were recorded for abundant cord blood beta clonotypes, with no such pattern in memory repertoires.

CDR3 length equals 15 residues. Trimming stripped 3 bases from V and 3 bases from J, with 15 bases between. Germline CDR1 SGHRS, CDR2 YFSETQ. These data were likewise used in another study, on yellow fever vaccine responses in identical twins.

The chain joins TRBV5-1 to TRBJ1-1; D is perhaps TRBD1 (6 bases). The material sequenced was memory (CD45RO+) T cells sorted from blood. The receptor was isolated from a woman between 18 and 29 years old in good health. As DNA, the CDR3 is TGCGCCAGCAGCTGGGGCGGGGGCCGGGACACTGAAGCTTTCTTT. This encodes CASSWGGGRDTEAFF.